The 21 T cell receptor beta chains below all came from one sample that was sequenced in a study of cytomegalovirus exposure and HLA in healthy donors (dated by TCRdb to 2016 to 2017). The library relied on the immunoSEQ multiplex PCR assay. A mixture of 60 forward primers for TCR Vbeta segments and 13 reverse primers for TCR Jbeta segments was used in the multiplex PCR. The source is immuneACCESS, and TCRdb retained only in-frame sequences with V and J called. Part of the clones is not carried over; for the studies checked, unresolved V genes explain less than half of this, and the remainder is unexplained. This sample's table carries about 110,000 clones. The ten largest clones capture under 0.7% of the sample. Sequencing was performed on PBMCs. The receptors were gathered from a man aged 50-60 years in good health and CMV-seronegative.

J is TRBJ1-1 and V is TRBV20-1; 8 bases are shared with TRBD1. The junction had 3 bases not matched to a gene; V was cut back by 8 bases and J by 4 bases. There are 11 residues in the CDR3. Germline-derived CDR1 and CDR2 are DFQATT and SNEGSKA (reference sequence). The CDR3 nucleotides read TGCAGTCAGGGGGCGGTCACTGAAGCTTTCTTT. This codes for CSQGAVTEAFF.

The CDR3 here is CASSQLGTFRGYTF. CDR3 DNA sequence: TGCGCCAGCAGCCAACTCGGGACATTTCGTGGCTACACCTTC. The V and J genes are TRBV4-3 and TRBJ1-2; TRBD1 is a possible D gene (6 bases). V was clipped by 2 bases and J by 7 bases, with 14 bases between them. The CDR3 runs to 14 residues. CDR1 LGHNA and CDR2 YSLEER come from the germline V gene.

The J gene is TRBJ2-3, the V gene TRBV6-1; 11 nucleotides align to TRBD2. Unmatched junction bases numbered 5, after V lost 3 bases and J lost 6 bases. This CDR3 spans 15 amino acids. The germline V gene encodes CDR1 MNHNS and CDR2 SASEGT. CDR3 nucleotide sequence: TGTGCCAGCAGTGATTTAGCGGGGGGGAGGGATACGCAGTATTTT. It encodes CASSDLAGGRDTQYF.

The rearrangement joins TRBV7-8 to TRBJ2-1, with TRBD2 matching 9 bases. The CDR3 consists of 16 residues. V lost 4 bases to trimming and J lost 7 bases; unmatched junction nucleotides: 11. In germline, CDR1 is SGHVS, CDR2 FQNEAQ. The CDR3 nucleotides are TGTGCCAGCAGCTGGGGATTTAGCGGGGGTTTGAATGAGCAGTTCTTC. This translates into CASSWGFSGGLNEQFF.

This chain links TRBV18 with TRBJ2-7, with TRBD1 as a possible D gene (6 bases). The CDR3 is 13 amino acids. Looked up from germline, CDR1 is KGHSH and CDR2 is LQKENI. The V and J ends lost 6 bases and 7 bases respectively, with 16 bases between them. CDR3 DNA: TGTGCCAGCTCTCTTGACAGGTCGGGAGAGCAGTACTTC. Translating it yields CASSLDRSGEQYF. The variable domain in full, with the rest retrieved from reference TRBV18 and TRBJ2-7, is NAGVMQNPRHLVRRRGQEARLRCSPMKGHSHVYWYRQLPEEGLKFMVYLQKENIIDESGMPKERFSAEFPKEGPSILRIQQVVRGDSAAYFCASSLDRSGEQYFGPGTRLTVT.

CDR3 nucleotides: TGCGCCAGCAGCCAAGATCTCAACAGAGAGGGCACTGAAGCTTTCTTT. It translates to CASSQDLNREGTEAFF. The rearrangement joins TRBV4-3 to TRBJ1-1, with no clear D. Germline loops: CDR1 LGHNA, CDR2 YSLEER. The CDR3 consists of 16 residues. V lost 0 bases and J lost 4, with 15 bases in between.

The V call is TRBV30, the J call TRBJ1-4; no clear D gene. The CDR3 loop spans 14 amino acids. CDR1 is GTSNPN, CDR2 SVGIG, per germline (reference sequence). V lost 3 bases to trimming and J lost 7 bases, with 15 bases between them. DNA of the CDR3: TGTGCCTGGAGCTCCTTCGGGGTGGGTGAAAAACTGTTTTTT. Translating gives CAWSSFGVGEKLFF.

This chain uses TRBV5-1 with TRBJ2-7; 9 bases are shared with TRBD2. This CDR3 is 16 amino acids long. V lost 2 bases and J lost 0; bases outside the gene matches: 6. Germline values: CDR1 SGHRS, CDR2 YFSETQ. This CDR3 reads CASSFLAGSSSYEQYF. The CDR3 bases are TGCGCCAGCAGCTTTCTAGCGGGGAGTAGCTCCTACGAGCAGTACTTC. Complete variable domain (other parts from reference TRBV5-1 and TRBJ2-7): KAGVTQTPRYLIKTRGQQVTLSCSPISGHRSVSWYQQTPGQGLQFLFEYFSETQRNKGNFPGRFSGRQFSNSRSEMNVSTLELGDSALYLCASSFLAGSSSYEQYFGPGTRLTVT.

The chain recombines TRBV19 with TRBJ1-5; 7 nucleotides line up with TRBD1. CDR3 length equals 13 residues. Germline values: CDR1 LNHDA, CDR2 SQIVND (reference sequence). Trimming cost V 3 bases and J 6 bases; bases outside gene matches: 2. The CDR3 DNA is TGTGCCAGTAGTATTGAGGGGGCTCAGCCCCAGCATTTT. Translating it yields CASSIEGAQPQHF.

This chain connects TRBV7-9 to TRBJ2-3; 7 bases map to TRBD2. Germline CDR1 reads SEHNR; CDR2 reads FQNEAQ (reference sequence). The CDR3 runs 13 residues. Written as DNA, the CDR3 is TGTGCTACTACGGCGGGAGCCACAGATACGCAGTATTTT. Translating gives CATTAGATDTQYF.

The J gene is TRBJ1-6, the V gene TRBV5-1; 7 positions agree with TRBD1. The J segment lost 10 bases and the V segment lost 4 bases, leaving 8 bases of the junction unmatched. Germline V CDR1 and CDR2: SGHRS, YFSETQ. The CDR3 is made up of 14 amino acids. The CDR3 region is CASSMTGMDSPLHF. DNA for the CDR3: TGCGCCAGCAGCATGACAGGGATGGACTCACCCCTCCACTTT.

V gene TRBV18 combines with J gene TRBJ2-7, with a possible D match to TRBD1 (7 bases). The germline gives CDR1 KGHSH, CDR2 LQKENI. Between the trimmed V and J ends, which lost 6 bases and 3 bases, there was a span of 24 bases. The CDR3 runs 17 residues. The CDR3 DNA reads TGTGCCAGCTCCCGACCCCAGGGGGGCGGGTTCGTCTACGAGCAGTACTTC. It specifies CASSRPQGGGFVYEQYF. Combining the CDR3 with reference TRBV18 and TRBJ2-7 gives the whole variable domain NAGVMQNPRHLVRRRGQEARLRCSPMKGHSHVYWYRQLPEEGLKFMVYLQKENIIDESGMPKERFSAEFPKEGPSILRIQQVVRGDSAAYFCASSRPQGGGFVYEQYFGPGTRLTVT.

The chain is built from TRBV30 and TRBJ2-5, with D possibly matching TRBD1 (6 bases). The J call may not be correct, given that the DNA end is closer to TRBJ2-7. CDR3 length: 15 residues. The germline V gene encodes CDR1 GTSNPN and CDR2 SVGIG (reference sequence). For the CDR3, the DNA is TGTGCCTGGAGTGGTCGTGGGACATCGTACTACGAGCAGTACTTC. Its protein is CAWSGRGTSYYEQYF.

V is TRBV28 and J is TRBJ2-3; D is perhaps TRBD1 (7 bases). The CDR3 length is 15 residues. Trimming removed 5 bases at V and 5 bases at J, with 17 bases between. Per the germline V gene, CDR1 is MDHEN and CDR2 is SYDVKM. CDR3: CASSELGQEGDTQYF. CDR3 in DNA: TGTGCCAGCAGTGAACTCGGACAGGAGGGAGATACGCAGTATTTT.

CDR3 amino acids: CASMTGSFTLEAFF. The CDR3 coding sequence is TGTGCCAGTATGACAGGTTCTTTCACTCTTGAAGCTTTCTTT. The chain is built from TRBV19 and TRBJ1-1; D perhaps matches TRBD1 (6 bases). V was trimmed by 7 bases and J by 7 bases, leaving 19 bases between them. This CDR3 spans 14 amino acids. CDR1 is LNHDA and CDR2 is SQIVND in the germline V gene (reference sequence).

The chain couples TRBV4-3 to TRBJ2-7, with 10 positions matching TRBD1. This CDR3 has 16 residues. Trimming at V came to 4 bases and at J to 3 bases, leaving 9 bases not matched to a gene. Germline V gives CDR1 LGHNA, CDR2 YSLEER. CDR3 bases: TGCGCCAGCAGCCGCGAAGGAGGACAGGGGGTCTACGAGCAGTACTTC. It specifies CASSREGGQGVYEQYF.

The V and J genes are TRBV6-5 and TRBJ1-5; 9 bases are shared with TRBD1. Germline trimming cut 3 bases from V and 7 bases from J; bases unmatched to any gene: 10. CDR1 is MNHEY, CDR2 SVGAGI, per germline. The CDR3 covers 16 residues. Here the CDR3 DNA reads TGTGCCAGCAGTTATTCCCAGACAGGGGGGGACCAGCCCCAGCATTTT. Encoded protein: CASSYSQTGGDQPQHF.

The J gene is TRBJ2-7, the V gene TRBV9; the D gene is possibly TRBD1 (5 bases). This CDR3 spans 14 amino acids. The germline gives CDR1 SGDLS, CDR2 YYNGEE. With 0 bases removed from V and 1 base from J, the gap between germline ends came to 8 bases. CDR3 amino acids: CASSVVPGSYEQYF. The DNA for the CDR3 is TGTGCCAGCAGCGTAGTTCCAGGGTCCTACGAGCAGTACTTC.

V gene TRBV7-6 combines with J gene TRBJ1-1, with D possibly matching TRBD1 (5 bases). The germline V gene has CDR1 SGHVS and CDR2 FNYEAQ. This CDR3 spans 13 amino acids. V lost 4 bases and J 4 bases, leaving 10 bases between the germline ends. CDR3 nucleotides: TGTGCCAGCAGCTGGGGCCCCACCACTGAAGCTTTCTTT. Protein product: CASSWGPTTEAFF.

This chain uses TRBV6-1 with TRBJ1-2, with 10 bases that match TRBD1. The CDR3 runs to 15 residues. V shed 4 bases, J shed 3 bases, and the junction held 5 bases outside the gene matches. The V gene's germline CDR1 is MNHNS and CDR2 SASEGT. The CDR3 nucleotides read TGTGCCAGCAGTGCCTCCGGGACAGGGGACTATGGCTACACCTTC. Translation gives CASSASGTGDYGYTF.

The chain uses TRBV12-5 and TRBJ1-2, with 7 bases that match TRBD1. The CDR3 spans 17 residues. V lost 2 bases, J lost 0 bases, and 9 bases stayed unmatched. CDR1 LGHNT and CDR2 FRNRAP come from the germline V gene. The CDR3 spells CASGLQTTGTANYGYTF. As DNA, the CDR3 is TGTGCTAGTGGTTTGCAAACTACCGGGACAGCTAACTATGGCTACACCTTC.